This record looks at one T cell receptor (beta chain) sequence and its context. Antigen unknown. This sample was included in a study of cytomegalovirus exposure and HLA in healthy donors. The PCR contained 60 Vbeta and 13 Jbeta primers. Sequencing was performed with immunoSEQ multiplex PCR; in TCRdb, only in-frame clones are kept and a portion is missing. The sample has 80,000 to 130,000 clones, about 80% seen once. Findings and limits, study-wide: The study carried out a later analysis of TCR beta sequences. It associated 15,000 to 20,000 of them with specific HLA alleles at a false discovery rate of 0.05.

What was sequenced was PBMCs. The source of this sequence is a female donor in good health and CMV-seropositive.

CDR3 residues: CASSALAGVDEQFF. CDR3 coding DNA: TGTGCCAGCAGTGCGCTTGCGGGGGTGGATGAGCAGTTCTTC. J is TRBJ2-1 and V is TRBV2, with 7 bases matching TRBD2. Trimming removed 4 bases from V and 8 bases from J; junction bases left unmatched: 8. This CDR3 is 14 amino acids long. In germline, CDR1 is SNHLY, CDR2 FYNNEI.